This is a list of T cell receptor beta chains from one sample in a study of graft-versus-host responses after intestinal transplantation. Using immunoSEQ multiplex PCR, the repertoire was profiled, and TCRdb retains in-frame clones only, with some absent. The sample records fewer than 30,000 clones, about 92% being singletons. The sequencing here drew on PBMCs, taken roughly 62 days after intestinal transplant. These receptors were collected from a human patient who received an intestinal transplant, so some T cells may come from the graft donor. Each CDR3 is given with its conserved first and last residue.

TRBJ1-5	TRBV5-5	CASSWTGRNQPQHF
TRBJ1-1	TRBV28	CASSPEGAGTEAFF
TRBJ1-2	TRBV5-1	CASSLAQESNYGYTF
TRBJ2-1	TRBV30	CAWRRDSYNEQFF
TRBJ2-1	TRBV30	CAWSGGRYNEQFF
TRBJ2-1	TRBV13	CASSTHGTSFLNEQFF
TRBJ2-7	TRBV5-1	CASSLVENPYEQYF
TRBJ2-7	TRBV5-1	CASNDRPSSYEQYF
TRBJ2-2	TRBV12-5	CASGLVPRTGELFF
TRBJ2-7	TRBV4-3	CASSPGPYEQYF
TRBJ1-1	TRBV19	CASRLRQGFNTEAFF